This T cell receptor (beta chain) came from a study of graft-versus-host responses after intestinal transplantation. The table came from immunoSEQ multiplex PCR; TCRdb's copy has only in-frame clones and leaves some out. Of about 93,000 clones in the sample, roughly 91% were seen once. Germline V gives CDR1 SGHRS, CDR2 YFSETQ. The CDR3 spans 16 residues. The germline V and J ends were trimmed by 0 bases and 0 bases, with 13 bases remaining between them. To note about this clone: Its antigen is currently unknown.

Sequencing was performed on unstimulated CD8+ T cells sorted from spleen or lymph node cells, taken before intestinal transplant. The genes are TRBV5-1 and TRBJ2-7, with D tentatively TRBD2 (6 bases). The TCR originated in a human donor who received an intestinal transplant. The CDR3 protein is CASSLDSAGSSYEQYF. The CDR3 DNA reads TGCGCCAGCAGCTTGGACTCGGCGGGGAGCTCCTACGAGCAGTACTTC.